Detailed here is one T cell receptor beta chain. No cognate antigen has been identified for it. The CDR3 is cut off 3 residues early in the read; its end comes from the germline J gene. This specimen belongs to a study of T cell clonality in common variable immunodeficiency (dated by TCRdb to between 2015 and 2017). Here is what the overall study found, with its caveats: Even though DNA input was the same, control samples had an average of approximately 82,000 unique sequences each, compared with roughly 34,000 in CVID samples. Correlations of repertoire features with clinical complications were constrained by heterogeneity among patients within the CVID cohort. The authors noted that sequencing repertoires of T cell subpopulations would be needed to clarify what caused the increased clonality in CVID. Fewer TCRbeta clones were shared among CVID subjects than among healthy controls (p < 0.0001). TCRbeta clonality was higher in CVID subjects than in healthy controls (t-test p = 0.018), and the increase was most characteristic of about a third of subjects. CVID TCRbeta sequences reportedly showed fewer deletions and N-nucleotide insertions and lacked highly modified clones with 13 or more V deletions.

Diagnosis of CVID followed standard criteria, namely serum IgG, IgA and/or IgM below the normal range together with specific antibody deficiency. There were around 44 subjects in the CVID group (roughly 15 female and 29 male), ranging in age from roughly 8 to 65 years, with a mean age of 40. Most of the CVID patients and most of the healthy controls were of Caucasian heritage. At the time of study participation, every CVID subject had been on replacement immunoglobulin therapy for one year or longer. At the time of blood collection, no CVID subject was ill or was being treated with immunomodulatory or immunosuppressive medication. From each donor, roughly 4.5 to 9 ml of heparinized peripheral whole blood was collected. Genomic DNA from adults with common variable immune deficiency (CVID) and from healthy adult controls was used to sequence TCRbeta CDR3 repertoires. Diluted blood was density-centrifuged over Hypaque 1077 or Ficoll-Paque to isolate peripheral blood mononuclear cells. Genomic DNA was obtained from unsorted mononuclear cells using either Qiagen column purification or a centrifugation-based method.

For sequencing, equivalent amounts of genomic DNA were input from CVID and control samples. For every sample, a 60 bp segment covering the rearranged TCRbeta CDR3 region was amplified and then sequenced. The immunoSEQ assay, a bias-corrected multiplex PCR combined with high-throughput sequencing, was used for TCRbeta amplification. As for the authors' bioinformatics: Every unique nucleotide sequence was considered a clone and was annotated with V, D and J genes, copy number and frequency. Sequences were labeled productive if in frame, and non-productive if out of frame or containing stop codons. As previously described, clonality was computed from Shannon's entropy. Mean CDR3 Kyte-Doolittle hydropathy was derived from the predicted amino acid sequences of productive clones. Scaled V gene usage was hierarchically clustered using Manhattan distance and complete linkage with the R hclust function. Sharing of clones by CDR3 amino acid sequence was evaluated by resampling 12 repertoires per group over 100 rounds. The repertoires were screened for some 70 published EBV-specific TCRbeta sequences and fewer than 300 published CMV-specific TCRbeta sequences. Two CVID samples that yielded fewer than 10,000 sequences were excluded from the analysis, so approximately 40 CVID repertoires were retained. The source is immuneACCESS, and TCRdb retained only in-frame sequences with V and J called. Part of the clones is not carried over; for the studies checked, unresolved V genes explain less than half of this, and the remainder is unexplained. V and J calls and clone size are given by that table; D and trimming were obtained from the DNA. This sample has fewer than 35,000 clones in the table, none counted a single time. The top ten clones comprise approximately 5.4% of the sample.

CDR1 and CDR2 are drawn from the germline V gene: SNHLY, FYNNEI. The CDR3 runs 13 residues from the cysteine to the phenylalanine. The DNA has 30 bases, all within the CDR3, and is read from base 1. Trimming removed 8 bases from V and 3 bases from J; the gene matches leave 3 bases unexplained. Sequencing was carried out using peripheral blood mononuclear cells. The TCR originated in a human donor with common variable immunodeficiency. The sequence links TRBV2 to TRBJ2-1; TRBD2 agrees with 8 junctional bases. CDR3 loop: CASLGLGYNEQFF. The sequenced part of the CDR3 DNA is TGTGCCAGCTTGGGACTAGGCTACAATGAG.